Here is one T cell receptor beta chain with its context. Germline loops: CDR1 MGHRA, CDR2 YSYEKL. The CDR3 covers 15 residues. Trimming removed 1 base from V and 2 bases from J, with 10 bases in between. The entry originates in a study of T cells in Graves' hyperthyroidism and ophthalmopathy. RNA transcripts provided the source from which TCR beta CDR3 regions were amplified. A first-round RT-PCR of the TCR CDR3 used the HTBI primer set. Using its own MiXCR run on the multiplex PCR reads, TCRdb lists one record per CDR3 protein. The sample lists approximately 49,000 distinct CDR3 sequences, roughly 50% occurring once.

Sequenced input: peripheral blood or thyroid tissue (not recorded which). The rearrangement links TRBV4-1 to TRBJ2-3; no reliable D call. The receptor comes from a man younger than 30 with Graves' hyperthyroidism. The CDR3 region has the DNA TGCGCCAGCAGCCAAGCTTTCGGAAACACAGATACGCAGTATTTT. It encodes CASSQAFGNTDTQYF.